What follows are 5 T cell receptor beta chains derived from one specimen sequenced in a study of blood T cell repertoires in COVID-19. Assay: immunoSEQ multiplex PCR; the TCRdb copy retains only in-frame clones and omits some. The sample holds about 120,000 clones, 79% seen once. The source material was peripheral blood. The source is a woman of 80 years or more with acute or convalescent COVID-19.

The chain combines TRBV19 with TRBJ2-2; TRBD1 matches at 11 bases. CDR3 length equals 15 residues. Germline V gives CDR1 LNHDA, CDR2 SQIVND (reference sequence). Germline trimming cut 5 bases from V and 6 bases from J; bases unmatched to any gene: 5. CDR3 DNA sequence: TGTGCCAGTAGTCCGGGGACAGGGGGACCCGGGGAGCTGTTTTTT. Translated: CASSPGTGGPGELFF.

The V and J genes are TRBV19 and TRBJ2-3, with D possibly being TRBD1 (5 bases). The CDR3 is 15 amino acids. Germline values: CDR1 LNHDA, CDR2 SQIVND (reference sequence). Trimming stripped 1 base from V and 0 bases from J, with 8 bases between. CDR3 in amino acids: CASSIGRDSTDTQYF. The CDR3, as DNA: TGTGCCAGTAGTATAGGCAGGGATAGCACAGATACGCAGTATTTT. Together with reference TRBV19 and TRBJ2-3, the CDR3 gives the full variable domain: DGGITQSPKYLFRKEGQNVTLSCEQNLNHDAMYWYRQDPGQGLRLIYYSQIVNDFQKGDIAEGYSVSREKKESFPLTVTSAQKNPTAFYLCASSIGRDSTDTQYFGPGTRLTVL.

This sequence joins TRBV3-1 (or the pseudogene TRBV3-2) and TRBJ1-2; D is perhaps TRBD1 (5 bases). V was pared by 6 bases and J by 6 bases, with 20 bases between. Germline V CDR1 and CDR2: LGHDT, YNNKEL (reference sequence). The CDR3 consists of 15 residues. Here the CDR3 reads CASRHSYGGVNGYTF. DNA for the CDR3: TGTGCCAGCAGACACTCATATGGGGGGGTAAATGGCTACACCTTC.

The V and J genes are TRBV4-2 and TRBJ1-2; TRBD1 matches at 8 bases. Losses at the gene ends were 1 base for V and 4 bases for J; bases not matched to a gene: 11. There are 17 residues in the CDR3. CDR1 is LGHNA, CDR2 YNFKEQ, per germline. The CDR3 spells CASSQVEAQGAGYGYTF. In DNA, the CDR3 is TGTGCCAGCAGCCAAGTGGAGGCGCAGGGGGCAGGCTATGGCTACACCTTC.

The count of this clone is one. The chain uses TRBV29-1 and TRBJ2-7, with 7 bases aligning to TRBD1. This CDR3 has 12 residues. Germline CDR1 is SQVTM and CDR2 is ANQGSEA. V lost 5 bases, J lost 1 base, and 2 bases stayed unmatched. As DNA, the CDR3 is TGCAGCGTTCTGACAGGGTCCTACGAGCAGTACTTC. Translating it yields CSVLTGSYEQYF.